What follows is one T cell receptor (beta chain) and its context. Its antigen remains unknown. This sample stems from a study of cytomegalovirus exposure and HLA in healthy donors. As for the study in general: Samples from HLA-typed donors yielded approximately 80 million unique TCRs in an early data release.

This PCR relied on a set of 60 Vbeta primers and 13 Jbeta primers. Generated by immunoSEQ multiplex PCR, the TCRdb table keeps only in-frame clones and is missing some. Recorded for this sample: tens of thousands of clones. The records omit this donor's CMV serostatus. CDR1 is SQVTM and CDR2 is ANQGSEA in the germline V gene. V lost 5 bases and J lost 3, with 7 bases in between. This CDR3 is 11 amino acids long. Study-level findings and limits: A later analysis appeared to link common viral pathogens to several of the most significant clusters. A list of more than 150 TCR beta chains associated with cytomegalovirus was given.

The sequence came from a human donor in good health. The J gene is TRBJ1-1, the V gene TRBV29-1; unclear D gene. What was sequenced was PBMCs. CDR3 in DNA: TGCAGCGTTACAGATGACACTGAAGCTTTCTTT. It encodes CSVTDDTEAFF.